This TCR beta chain came from a study of Ad26.COV2.S vaccination and SARS-CoV-2 variants. Study information: Ad26.COV2.S, an intramuscular injection, was given once or twice 56 days apart.

This CDR3 is built from 15 residues. CDR1 and CDR2 (germline): SGHTA, FQGTGA. The V end lost 5 bases, the J end lost 2 bases, and 10 bases lay between the germline ends. Treatment in this sample: around 19 received Ad26.COV2.S at low or high dose, single or two shots; several received placebo; per-sample allocation not given. Sample collection was performed on day 63 after the first vaccine or placebo injection. The assay was immunoSEQ multiplex PCR, and TCRdb's table has in-frame clones only and misses some. The table has about 350,000 clones, about nine tenths seen once. This sequence was found in a person aged 18-60 years who received the Ad26.COV2.S COVID-19 vaccine or a placebo. This sample comprised peripheral blood, obtained in a trial of Ad26.COV2.S vaccine versus placebo. The chain carries TRBV7-3 and TRBJ2-6, with D uncertain. CDR3 sequence reads: CASSLSRTGANVLTF. CDR3 DNA sequence: TGTGCCAGCAGCCTATCCAGGACTGGGGCCAACGTCCTGACTTTC.